Below, 11 T cell receptor beta chains from the same sample are listed, as sequenced in a study of blood T cell repertoires in COVID-19. Measured with immunoSEQ multiplex PCR; TCRdb has only the in-frame clones, and not every one. The sample lists roughly 220,000 clones, around 91% occurring once. Source material: PBMCs or T cells enriched from blood (not recorded which). The receptor set was obtained from a man aged 25 to 40 who had been exposed to COVID-19.

This clone was detected a few times. The V gene is TRBV4-2, the J gene TRBJ2-1, with a weak D call TRBD2 (5 bases). The CDR3 loop spans 12 amino acids. CDR1 is LGHNA, CDR2 YNFKEQ, per germline. Deletions cut 0 bases from V and 14 bases from J, with 11 bases between. CDR3 region: CASSQEPGGEFF. The CDR3 region has the DNA TGTGCCAGCAGCCAAGAGCCCGGAGGTGAGTTCTTC.

The sample holds one count of this clone. The V and J genes are TRBV15 and TRBJ1-5; TRBD1 aligns across 8 bases. Losses at the gene ends were 9 bases for V and 4 bases for J; bases not matched to a gene: 8. This CDR3 is 14 amino acids long. Germline CDR1 and CDR2: LNHNV and YYDKDF (reference sequence). The CDR3 loop is CATSGTGRNQPQHF. As DNA, the CDR3 is TGTGCCACGAGCGGGACAGGCAGGAATCAGCCCCAGCATTTT.

The chain links TRBV18 to TRBJ1-4, with D possibly TRBD1 on 5 matching bases. The CDR3 runs to 16 residues. V dropped 2 bases and J dropped 6 bases, with 16 bases sitting between them. The V gene's germline CDR1 is KGHSH and CDR2 LQKENI. The CDR3 loop reads CASSPDAGRAHEKLFF. DNA for the CDR3: TGTGCCAGCTCACCAGATGCAGGGAGGGCACATGAAAAACTGTTTTTT.

V and J are TRBV13 and TRBJ1-2, with D possibly TRBD1 on 6 matching bases. V lost 0 bases and J lost 4, with 15 bases in between. CDR1 is PRHDT and CDR2 is FYEKMQ in the germline V gene (reference sequence). The CDR3 runs 16 residues. CDR3 DNA: TGTGCCAGCAGCTTAGGCCTAACAGGGATTAGCTATGGCTACACCTTC. It yields the protein CASSLGLTGISYGYTF.

The V gene is TRBV13, the J gene TRBJ2-2, with no clear D. This CDR3 comprises 14 residues. The V gene lost 1 base and the J gene lost 5 bases, with 8 bases spanning the gap. The germline V gene encodes CDR1 PRHDT and CDR2 FYEKMQ (reference sequence). CDR3 amino acids: CASSLELATGELFF. The CDR3 DNA is TGTGCCAGCAGCTTAGAGTTAGCTACCGGGGAGCTGTTTTTT.

The chain couples TRBV2 to TRBJ2-5; D gene uncertain. Germline CDR1 and CDR2: SNHLY and FYNNEI. The CDR3 spans 12 residues. Trimming removed 6 bases at V and 5 bases at J, with 10 bases between. The CDR3 coding sequence is TGTGCCAGCAGCAGGTCAACCGAGACCCAGTACTTC. It codes for CASSRSTETQYF. Full variable domain (missing parts from reference TRBV2 and TRBJ2-5): EPEVTQTPSHQVTQMGQEVILRCVPISNHLYFYWYRQILGQKVEFLVSFYNNEISEKSEIFDDQFSVERPDGSNFTLKIRSTKLEDSAMYFCASSRSTETQYFGPGTRLLVL.

The chain recombines TRBV27 with TRBJ1-2; 8 nucleotides agree with TRBD1. CDR3 length: 17 residues. Germline V gene data show CDR1 as MNHEY and CDR2 as SMNVEV (reference sequence). Unmatched junction bases numbered 10, after V lost 1 base and J lost 3 bases. Written as DNA, the CDR3 is TGTGCCAGCAGTTTATTTGACAGGGGCCCCACTCACTATGGCTACACCTTC. Protein: CASSLFDRGPTHYGYTF.

The V call is TRBV4-1, the J call TRBJ1-4, with D unresolved. This CDR3 region has 14 residues. Trimming left V 4 bases short and J 0 bases short, with 6 bases between. Per germline, CDR1 MGHRA and CDR2 YSYEKL. The CDR3, as DNA: TGCGCCAGCAGCCTGCGTGCAACTAATGAAAAACTGTTTTTT. Protein sequence: CASSLRATNEKLFF.

The gene calls are TRBV2 and TRBJ2-7, with 9 bases identical to TRBD1. This CDR3 is built from 15 residues. CDR1 is SNHLY and CDR2 is FYNNEI in the germline V gene. The J segment lost 1 base and the V segment lost 6 bases, leaving 7 bases of the junction unmatched. The CDR3 loop is CASSADRGSSYEQYF. As DNA, the CDR3 is TGTGCCAGCAGCGCGGACAGGGGATCTTCCTACGAGCAGTACTTC.

This clone was observed once. The CDR3 spells CASSAGTGVEETQYF. The CDR3 DNA sequence: TGTGCCAGCTCCGCCGGGACAGGGGTAGAAGAGACCCAGTACTTC. The V and J genes are TRBV18 and TRBJ2-5, with 10 positions matching TRBD1. This CDR3 has 15 residues. J was trimmed by 3 bases and V by 6 bases; bases with no gene match: 7. CDR1 and CDR2 (germline): KGHSH, LQKENI.

This chain uses TRBV4-1 with TRBJ1-1, with no clear D. Trimming shortened V by 7 bases and J by 2 bases, and 11 bases separated the two germline ends. CDR1 is MGHRA, CDR2 YSYEKL, per germline. This CDR3 contains 13 residues. The DNA of the CDR3 is TGCGCCAGCACGGTAGCACACAACACTGAAGCTTTCTTT. Translated: CASTVAHNTEAFF.